This T cell receptor (beta chain) derives from a study of T cells after yellow fever vaccination. There are a few counts of this clonotype. One entry per CDR3 protein results from TCRdb running MiXCR on the 5' RACE reads. Here the sample spans a few hundred thousand distinct CDR3 sequences, approximately 4% being singletons. Trimming shortened V by 3 bases and J by 6 bases, and 14 bases separated the two germline ends. Germline assignment: CDR1 KGHSH and CDR2 LQKENI. The length of the CDR3 is 15 residues. The sequence derives from a man between 18 and 35 years old who received the YFV17D yellow fever vaccine. The genes are TRBV18 and TRBJ1-4; tentative D call: TRBD1 (5 bases). Source: PBMCs, taken 15 days after the yellow fever booster vaccination. Here the CDR3 reads CASSPYSGEDEKLFF. CDR3 in DNA: TGTGCCAGCTCACCGTACTCGGGGGAGGATGAAAAACTGTTTTTT.